This TCR beta chain was observed in a study of blood T cell repertoires in COVID-19. Study-wide background: From the United States, Italy and Spain came samples of acute and convalescent COVID-19. Sources were T cells, B-cell-depleted T cells, or PBMCs; the material itself was cDNA or gDNA.

Per the authors' pipeline: It was from reference gene primer amplification that nucleated cell counts were estimated. Method: immunoSEQ multiplex PCR; TCRdb's copy keeps in-frame clones and lacks some. The DNA was the basis for D and trimming; V, J and clone size are from that table. The sample lists 250,000 to 350,000 clones, 87% occurring once. The CDR3 runs to 13 residues. Per germline, CDR1 SGHRS and CDR2 YFSETQ. The V and J ends lost 3 bases and 3 bases respectively, with 7 bases between them. The chain joins TRBV5-1 to TRBJ1-3; D not resolved. The specimen sequenced was peripheral blood. The receptor's source is a man in his late teens or twenties with active or convalescent COVID-19. The chain's CDR3 is CASSSTYGNTIYF. The CDR3 nucleotides are TGCGCCAGCAGCTCTACCTATGGAAACACCATATATTTT.